This is a list of T cell receptor beta chains from one sample in a study of blood T cell repertoires in COVID-19. Some clones are missing from TCRdb's copy, which holds only in-frame ones; the method was immunoSEQ multiplex PCR. This sample carries under 300,000 clones, around 86% of them seen once, and the ten largest clones take 1.7%. The sequencing sample was made of PBMCs or T cells enriched from blood (not recorded which). These receptor sequences come from a woman in her 40s who had recovered from COVID-19. The CDR3 runs from the conserved cysteine through the conserved F or W. The D gene is left open where the match is weak. Not every row has a clone size; where given, it reads once, few, many or a size class.

CASRQGPAEAFF | TGTGCCTCTCGCCAGGGGCCCGCTGAAGCTTTCTTT | TRBV25-1 | NA | NA | TRBJ1-1
CASSVGTASGETQYF | TGTGCCAGCAGCGTAGGAACGGCTAGCGGGGAGACCCAGTACTTC | TRBV9 | TRBD2 | NA | TRBJ2-5
CASSPAGTGDSYEQYF | TGTGCCAGCAGCCCCGCCGGGACAGGGGACTCCTACGAGCAGTACTTC | TRBV5-4 | TRBD1 | NA | TRBJ2-7
CASSAVKGSYNSPLHF | TGTGCCAGCAGTGCAGTAAAGGGGTCCTATAATTCACCCCTCCACTTT | TRBV27 | NA | NA | TRBJ1-6
CASSSGLRQETQYF | TGTGCCAGCAGCTCCGGACTACGACAAGAGACCCAGTACTTC | TRBV7-3 | NA | NA | TRBJ2-5
CASSLYKGGPYNEQFF | TGCGCCAGCAGCTTGTACAAGGGGGGGCCCTACAATGAGCAGTTCTTC | TRBV5-1 | NA | NA | TRBJ2-1
CASSVLQGRQSPLHF | TGTGCCAGCAGCGTATTACAGGGGAGGCAATCACCCCTCCACTTT | TRBV5-4 | TRBD1 | NA | TRBJ1-6
CASSLGRGRTEAFF | TGTGCCAGCAGCTTAGGCAGGGGGAGGACTGAAGCTTTCTTT | TRBV7-6 | TRBD1 | NA | TRBJ1-1
CASSSGGTMELFF | TGTGCCAGCAGCTCGGGGGGAACAATGGAGCTGTTTTTT | TRBV7-3 | TRBD2 | NA | TRBJ2-2
CASSLLAGIKETQYF | TGTGCCAGCAGTCTACTAGCGGGAATAAAAGAGACCCAGTACTTC | TRBV2 | TRBD2 | NA | TRBJ2-5
CASSRQMNTEAFF | TGTGCCAGCAGTAGACAGATGAACACTGAAGCTTTCTTT | TRBV12-3/TRBV12-4 | NA | NA | TRBJ1-1
CASTRTGHNSPLHF | TGTGCCAGTACCAGGACAGGGCATAATTCACCCCTCCACTTT | TRBV19 | TRBD1 | NA | TRBJ1-6
CASSPPRTGGSSPLHF | TGTGCCAGCTCACCACCTAGAACAGGGGGGAGCTCACCCCTCCACTTT | TRBV18 | TRBD1 | once | TRBJ1-6
CAWSTQGPGGYTF | TGTGCCTGGAGTACACAGGGTCCGGGAGGCTACACCTTC | TRBV30 | NA | once | TRBJ1-2
CASSLATGGGEKLFF | TGCGCCAGCAGCTTGGCCACAGGGGGCGGTGAAAAACTGTTTTTT | TRBV5-1 | TRBD1 | NA | TRBJ1-4
CASSGQINSPLHF | TGTGCCAGCAGCGGACAGATTAATTCACCCCTCCACTTT | TRBV12-3/TRBV12-4 | NA | NA | TRBJ1-6
CASSLGPTEDSPLHF | TGTGCCAGCAGCTTGGGCCCTACTGAGGATTCACCCCTCCACTTT | TRBV5-5 | NA | once | TRBJ1-6
CASRTGSLGNTIYF | TGTGCCAGCAGGACAGGGTCCCTTGGAAACACCATATATTTT | TRBV2 | TRBD1 | NA | TRBJ1-3
CASSRTAEDQPQHF | TGTGCCAGCAGTAGGACAGCTGAAGATCAGCCCCAGCATTTT | TRBV6-2/TRBV6-3 | NA | NA | TRBJ1-5
CASSSPGGRTDTQYF | TGTGCCAGCTCATCCCCGGGGGGCCGGACAGATACGCAGTATTTT | TRBV18 | NA | once | TRBJ2-3
CASSAGTDTNYGYTF | TGTGCCAGCAGCGCCGGGACAGATACTAACTATGGCTACACCTTC | TRBV5-4 | TRBD1 | NA | TRBJ1-2
CASSEGGLAGYNRGYNEQFF | TGTGCCAGCAGTGAAGGAGGACTAGCGGGATACAATCGGGGATACAATGAGCAGTTCTTC | TRBV2 | TRBD2 | NA | TRBJ2-1
CASSSLHRVLNISPLHF | TGTGCCAGCAGTTCCCTGCACAGGGTTTTAAACATATCACCCCTCCACTTT | TRBV27 | NA | NA | TRBJ1-6
CASQVTMTRTEAFF | TGTGCCAGCCAGGTGACTATGACAAGAACTGAAGCTTTCTTT | TRBV6-5 | NA | NA | TRBJ1-1
CASSLVPGVEQYF | TGCGCCAGCAGCTTGGTTCCAGGGGTCGAGCAGTACTTC | TRBV5-1 | NA | NA | TRBJ2-7
CASSFGGPGELFF | TGTGCCAGCAGTTTCGGGGGGCCTGGGGAGCTGTTTTTT | TRBV12-3/TRBV12-4 | NA | once | TRBJ2-2
CAIRAGDEQFF | TGTGCCATCCGAGCGGGAGATGAGCAGTTCTTC | TRBV7-9 | TRBD2 | NA | TRBJ2-1
CASSVGTADTQYF | TGTGCCAGCAGCGTAGGAACAGCAGATACGCAGTATTTT | TRBV9 | NA | NA | TRBJ2-3
CASSPGLRTHEQYF | TGTGCCAGCAGTCCGGGACTAAGGACTCACGAGCAGTACTTC | TRBV7-2 | TRBD2 | NA | TRBJ2-7
CASSQRGRQNTGELFF | TGCGCCAGCAGCCAGAGGGGGCGCCAGAACACCGGGGAGCTGTTTTTT | TRBV4-1 | TRBD1 | few | TRBJ2-2
CATSRDGEDRQPQHF | TGTGCCACCAGCAGAGATGGAGAGGACAGACAGCCCCAGCATTTT | TRBV15 | NA | NA | TRBJ1-5